These 11 T cell receptor beta chains were sequenced from one sample in a study of cytomegalovirus exposure and HLA in healthy donors. The data were produced by immunoSEQ multiplex PCR, yet TCRdb's version contains in-frame clones alone and is incomplete. Of around 160,000 clones listed, approximately 81% are singletons. The sequenced sample was PBMCs. These receptors originate from a man aged 25-45 years in good health and CMV-seropositive.

This chain links TRBV7-2 with TRBJ1-4; TRBD1 agrees at 9 bases. The germline gives CDR1 SGHTA, CDR2 FQGNSA. V shed 4 bases and J 7 bases; nucleotides not matched to a gene: 4. This CDR3 is built from 14 residues. The CDR3 reads CASSYYRGLEKLFF. The CDR3 nucleotides read TGTGCCAGCAGCTATTACAGGGGGCTTGAAAAACTGTTTTTT.

This clone was seen just once. The chain joins TRBV30 to TRBJ2-6; TRBD1 agrees at 8 bases. Germline V lookup: CDR1 GTSNPN, CDR2 SVGIG (reference sequence). With 4 bases clipped from V and 0 bases from J, the junction kept 2 bases outside the gene matches. This CDR3 contains 15 residues. The CDR3 DNA reads TGTGCCTGGAAAACAGGGGGCTCTGGGGCCAACGTCCTGACTTTC. This gives the protein CAWKTGGSGANVLTF.

The gene calls are TRBV6-5 and TRBJ2-3, with 7 bases lining up with TRBD1. In germline, CDR1 is MNHEY, CDR2 SVGAGI. The CDR3 has 14 amino acids. V shed 5 bases, J shed 3 bases, and the junction held 5 bases outside the gene matches. The CDR3 is CASSRQGSTDTQYF. The CDR3 region has the DNA TGTGCCAGCAGTCGACAGGGTTCGACAGATACGCAGTATTTT.

In nucleotides, the CDR3 is TGTGCCAGCAGACTAGACAGGGTTGATGAGCAGTACTTC. As protein: CASRLDRVDEQYF. The chain employs TRBV2 and TRBJ2-7, with 7 positions matching TRBD1. Germline V gene lookup returns CDR1 SNHLY and CDR2 FYNNEI. V lost 6 bases and J lost 7; bases outside the gene matches: 9. This CDR3 is 13 amino acids long.

CDR3 in DNA: TGTGCCAGCAGCTCTCCGGGACTCCGGACCTCCTACGAGCAGTACTTC. It encodes CASSSPGLRTSYEQYF. The V and J genes are TRBV7-9 and TRBJ2-7; perhaps TRBD2 as D (6 bases). V lost 4 bases and J lost 0, with 16 bases in between. The CDR3 is made up of 16 amino acids. The V gene's germline CDR1 is SEHNR and CDR2 FQNEAQ (reference sequence).

V usage is TRBV19 and J usage is TRBJ2-7, with a tentative D call TRBD2 (5 bases). Germline loops: CDR1 LNHDA, CDR2 SQIVND (reference sequence). The length of the CDR3 is 17 residues. The V end was cut by 0 bases, the J end by 5 bases, with 20 bases between. The CDR3 sequence: CASSIEGSAMTFNEQYF. The CDR3 bases are TGTGCCAGTAGTATAGAGGGGAGCGCGATGACTTTCAACGAGCAGTACTTC.

This chain links TRBV6-1 with TRBJ2-7; 7 nucleotides match TRBD1. This CDR3 is 12 amino acids long. V shed 8 bases and J 5 bases; nucleotides not matched to a gene: 6. CDR1 is MNHNS and CDR2 is SASEGT in the germline V gene. DNA of the CDR3: TGTGCCAGCCACCGCACAGGGGACGAGCAGTACTTC. This translates into CASHRTGDEQYF.

This chain joins TRBV7-9 and TRBJ1-4; perhaps TRBD1 as D (5 bases). CDR3 length: 15 residues. Deletions cut 5 bases from V and 5 bases from J, with 15 bases between. The germline V gene has CDR1 SEHNR and CDR2 FQNEAQ (reference sequence). The CDR3 reads CASSDLGHLNEKLFF. The DNA of the CDR3 is TGTGCCAGCAGCGACCTCGGACATTTAAATGAAAAACTGTTTTTT.

The gene calls are TRBV9 and TRBJ2-1; 13 positions agree with TRBD2. The length of the CDR3 is 18 residues. Germline lookup yields CDR1 SGDLS and CDR2 YYNGEE. V gave up 0 bases and J gave up 3 bases; unmatched junction bases: 6. DNA for the CDR3: TGTGCCAGCAGCGTAGGACTAGCGGGAGGCCCAAGCTACAATGAGCAGTTCTTC. It is translated as CASSVGLAGGPSYNEQFF.

This clone was counted a single time. This chain uses TRBV7-8 with TRBJ2-2, with D tentatively TRBD2 (7 bases). Germline CDR1 reads SGHVS; CDR2 reads FQNEAQ. Trimming pared 0 bases from V and 9 bases from J, leaving 11 bases between. The CDR3 runs to 14 residues. The CDR3 spells CASSLAPGGRELFF. CDR3 sequence (DNA): TGTGCCAGCAGCTTAGCGCCGGGGGGCCGGGAGCTGTTTTTT.

The genes are TRBV7-6 and TRBJ1-1; D is uncertain. Trimming shortened V by 2 bases and J by 1 base, and 20 bases separated the two germline ends. There are 18 residues in the CDR3. The germline CDR1 and CDR2 sequences are SGHVS and FNYEAQ. The CDR3 protein is CASSLLPGQPHENTEAFF. The CDR3, as DNA: TGTGCCAGCAGCTTATTACCTGGGCAGCCGCACGAGAACACTGAAGCTTTCTTT.